This entry features one TCR beta chain sequence. The CDR3 totals 16 residues. Deletions cut 1 base from V and 2 bases from J, with 14 bases between. Germline V gives CDR1 LNHNV, CDR2 YYDKDF (reference sequence). The data stem from a study of blood T cell repertoires in COVID-19. Looking at the study overall: The study drew acute and convalescent COVID-19 samples from the United States, Italy and Spain.

Profiled with immunoSEQ multiplex PCR; TCRdb holds only in-frame clones, not every one. The repertoire holds 360,000 or so clones, about four fifths seen once, with approximately 5% in the top ten. Participants spanned ages about 18 to 95 years and resided in roughly 22 US areas. Participants reported their clinical history, and cohort assignment relied on those reports. Recovery meant two consecutive negative NP/OP PCR tests, professional clearance, or resolved symptoms. The receptor was isolated from a woman aged 45-59 years who had recovered from COVID-19. V and J are TRBV15 and TRBJ1-1, with D unclear. Sample: PBMCs or T cells enriched from blood (not recorded which). CDR3 bases: TGTGCCACCAGCAGAGCTCGAGGAGGAGGAAACACTGAAGCTTTCTTT. Translation: CATSRARGGGNTEAFF. Together with reference TRBV15 and TRBJ1-1, the CDR3 gives the full variable domain: DAMVIQNPRYQVTQFGKPVTLSCSQTLNHNVMYWYQQKSSQAPKLLFHYYDKDFNNEADTPDNFQSRRPNTSFCFLDIRSPGLGDTAMYLCATSRARGGGNTEAFFGQGTRLTVV.